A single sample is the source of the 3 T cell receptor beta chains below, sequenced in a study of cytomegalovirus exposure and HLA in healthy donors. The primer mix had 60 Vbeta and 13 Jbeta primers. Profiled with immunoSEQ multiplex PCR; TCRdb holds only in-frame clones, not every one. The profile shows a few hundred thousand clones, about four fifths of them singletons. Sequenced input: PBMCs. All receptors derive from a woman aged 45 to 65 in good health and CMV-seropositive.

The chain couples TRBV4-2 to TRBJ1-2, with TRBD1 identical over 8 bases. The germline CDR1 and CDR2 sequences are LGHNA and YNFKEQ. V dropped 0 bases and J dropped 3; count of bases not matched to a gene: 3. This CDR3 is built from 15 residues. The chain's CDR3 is CASSQDAGGYYGYTF. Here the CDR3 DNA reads TGTGCCAGCAGCCAAGATGCAGGGGGCTACTATGGCTACACCTTC.

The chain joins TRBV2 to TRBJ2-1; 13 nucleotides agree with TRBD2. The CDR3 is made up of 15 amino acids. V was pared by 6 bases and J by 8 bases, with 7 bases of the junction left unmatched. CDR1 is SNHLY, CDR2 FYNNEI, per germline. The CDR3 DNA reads TGTGCCAGCAGATCTAGGACTAGCGGGGGCGATGAGCAGTTCTTC. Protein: CASRSRTSGGDEQFF.

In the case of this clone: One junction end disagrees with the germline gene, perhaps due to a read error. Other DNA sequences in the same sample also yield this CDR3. For the CDR3, the DNA is TGTGCCAGCGGACAGGGGGCGATCGATATTAGCTATACCTTC. Translated: CASGQGAIDISYTF. The chain links TRBV7-9 to TRBJ1-2, with 11 bases fitting TRBD1. The CDR3 runs 14 residues. The germline V gene has CDR1 SEHNR and CDR2 FQNEAQ (reference sequence).